These 13 T cell receptor beta chains were all obtained from the same sample, sequenced in a study of blood T cells in healthy people across ages. Then a second PCR, running about 6 to 11 cycles, was carried out with a sample-barcoded 5' primer and a J-beta primer mix. TCRdb fed the 5' RACE reads into MiXCR, producing one record per CDR3 protein. Of 1.2 million to 1.5 million distinct CDR3 sequences in the sample, approximately 63% were seen once. Sequences were obtained from blood. The source is a young man in good health.

This chain connects TRBV11-1 to TRBJ2-3, with 7 positions matching TRBD1. Germline V gene data show CDR1 as SGHAT and CDR2 as FQDESV (reference sequence). The CDR3 loop spans 16 amino acids. V was pared by 4 bases and J by 3 bases, with 10 bases of the junction left unmatched. CDR3 amino acids: CASSSPTGMKTDTQYF. CDR3 DNA: TGTGCCAGCAGCTCGCCGACAGGGATGAAGACAGATACGCAGTATTTT.

This sequence joins TRBV20-1 and TRBJ2-7; 9 bases agree with TRBD1. V was clipped by 1 base and J by 4 bases; unmatched bases: 5. The CDR3 extends over 14 amino acids. The germline V gene has CDR1 DFQATT and CDR2 SNEGSKA (reference sequence). The CDR3 DNA follows: TGCAGTGCTAGAGCAGGGGACAGGGAATACGAGCAGTACTTC. Its translation is CSARAGDREYEQYF.

This clonotype came up a few times. The CDR3 loop is CATSREEIAGELTDTQYF. The CDR3 nucleotides are TGTGCCACCAGCAGAGAGGAGATAGCGGGGGAACTCACAGATACGCAGTATTTT. This rearrangement joins TRBV15 to TRBJ2-3, with TRBD2 identical over 9 bases. V lost 0 bases, J lost 2 bases, and 9 bases stayed unmatched. Per germline, CDR1 LNHNV and CDR2 YYDKDF (reference sequence). The CDR3 runs to 18 residues.

The chain recombines TRBV20-1 with TRBJ2-1; 9 bases line up with TRBD2. The trim removed 4 bases at V and 2 bases at J, leaving 21 bases unmatched. Germline V gene sequence: CDR1 DFQATT, CDR2 SNEGSKA (reference sequence). The CDR3 is made up of 20 amino acids. The CDR3 region has the DNA TGCAGTGCTACCACCTATTTTAGCGGGAGCCCACCTAGAGCCTACAATGAGCAGTTCTTC. Its protein product is CSATTYFSGSPPRAYNEQFF.

Concerning this clonotype itself: A clone one base away is much larger, so this may be a read error. As DNA, the CDR3 is TGTGCCAGCAGCCGTGTCGGGGCGCAAGGTCAGCCCCAGTATTTT. It encodes CASSRVGAQGQPQYF. The rearrangement joins TRBV13 to TRBJ1-5; the D call may be TRBD1 or TRBD2 (5 bases each). TRBJ2-3 explains the end of the DNA better; the J call may be wrong. Germline values: CDR1 PRHDT, CDR2 FYEKMQ (reference sequence). The length of the CDR3 is 15 residues.

The V gene is TRBV4-1, the J gene TRBJ1-5, with D perhaps TRBD1 (5 bases). Trimming pared 1 base from V and 2 bases from J, leaving 9 bases between. This CDR3 contains 15 residues. Germline CDR1 MGHRA, CDR2 YSYEKL. The CDR3 loop is CASSQGGRGNQPQHF. The CDR3 region has the DNA TGCGCCAGCAGCCAAGGGGGCAGGGGCAATCAGCCCCAGCATTTT.

V gene TRBV2 combines with J gene TRBJ2-7; D perhaps matches TRBD1 (6 bases). The CDR3 covers 14 residues. V was shortened by 2 bases and J by 7 bases, with 15 bases between the two germline ends. In germline, CDR1 is SNHLY, CDR2 FYNNEI. This chain's CDR3 is CASSEQGKYNEQYF. The DNA for the CDR3 is TGTGCCAGCAGTGAACAGGGGAAGTACAATGAGCAGTACTTC.

This clonotype has just one count. V usage is TRBV25-1 and J usage is TRBJ2-3; D not certain. Trimming took 3 bases from V and 2 from J, leaving 9 bases between them. Germline CDR1 and CDR2: MGHDK and SYGVNS. The CDR3 totals 14 residues. In DNA, the CDR3 is TGTGCCAGCAGTGAGTGGCAGAACACAGATACGCAGTATTTT. Amino acids: CASSEWQNTDTQYF. Based on the CDR3 plus reference TRBV25-1 and TRBJ2-3, the full variable domain is EADIYQTPRYLVIGTGKKITLECSQTMGHDKMYWYQQDPGMELHLIHYSYGVNSTEKGDLSSESTVSRIRTEHFPLTLESARPSHTSQYLCASSEWQNTDTQYFGPGTRLTVL.

This rearrangement joins TRBV29-1 to TRBJ1-1; 9 bases align to TRBD1. V lost 7 bases to trimming and J lost 5 bases; unmatched junction nucleotides: 2. This CDR3 has 11 amino acids. Germline V CDR1 and CDR2: SQVTM, ANQGSEA. CDR3 bases: TGCAGCGGACAGGGGGTTACTGAAGCTTTCTTT. Its translation: CSGQGVTEAFF.

Comment on this clonotype: It may be a read error: a sequence one base away is much more abundant. The CDR3 DNA reads TGTGCCAGCAGCCGTAGTGGGGCAATCGAGCAGTACTTC. This translates into CASSRSGAIEQYF. This chain uses TRBV7-2 with TRBJ2-7, with a tentative D call TRBD1 (5 bases). Germline lookup yields CDR1 SGHTA and CDR2 FQGNSA. V was pared by 5 bases and J by 6 bases, with 14 bases between. The CDR3 length is 13 residues.

This chain uses TRBV4-1 with TRBJ2-7; tentatively, D is TRBD1 or TRBD2 (5 bases each). The CDR3 runs 15 residues. Trimming pared 0 bases from V and 4 bases from J, leaving 13 bases between. From germline, CDR1 is MGHRA and CDR2 YSYEKL. DNA of the CDR3: TGCGCCAGCAGCCAAGATAATAGCTGGGGGTACGAGCAGTACTTC. It is translated as CASSQDNSWGYEQYF.

A remark on this clonotype: An end of the junction differs from the germline gene, which may be a read error. The gene calls are TRBV27 and TRBJ2-7, with no clear D. The CDR3 spans 14 residues. Germline V CDR1 and CDR2: MNHEY, SMNVEV (reference sequence). As DNA, the CDR3 is TGTGCCGGCAGTTTATCCTCGATTCGTGGCGAGCAGTACTTC. It is translated as CAGSLSSIRGEQYF.

This clonotype was seen only once. The J gene is TRBJ2-7, the V gene TRBV5-1; TRBD2 aligns across 10 bases. The junction had 11 bases not matched to a gene; V was cut back by 4 bases and J by 7 bases. The germline V gene encodes CDR1 SGHRS and CDR2 YFSETQ. This CDR3 contains 15 residues. The CDR3 DNA sequence: TGCGCCAGCAGCCCGATGGGGAGCGGGAGGGTTGAGCAGTACTTC. This sequence encodes CASSPMGSGRVEQYF.